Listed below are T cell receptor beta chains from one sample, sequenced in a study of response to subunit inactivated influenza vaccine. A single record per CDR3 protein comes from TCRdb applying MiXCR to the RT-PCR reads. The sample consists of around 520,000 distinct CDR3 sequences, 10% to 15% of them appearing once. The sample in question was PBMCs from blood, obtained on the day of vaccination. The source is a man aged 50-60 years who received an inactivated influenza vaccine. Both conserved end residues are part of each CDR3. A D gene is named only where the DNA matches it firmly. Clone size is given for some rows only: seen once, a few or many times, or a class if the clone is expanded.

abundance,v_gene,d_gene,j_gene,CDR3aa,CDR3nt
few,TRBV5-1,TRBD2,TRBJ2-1,CASSISGGPNEQFF,TGCGCCAGCAGCATCTCGGGGGGGCCCAATGAGCAGTTCTTC
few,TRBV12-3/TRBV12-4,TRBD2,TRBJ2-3,CASSFLAGVGDTQYF,TGTGCCAGCAGTTTCCTAGCGGGAGTGGGAGATACGCAGTATTTT
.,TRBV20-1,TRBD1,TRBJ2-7,CSATGQNIKQYF,TGCAGTGCTACGGGACAGAATATCAAGCAGTACTTC
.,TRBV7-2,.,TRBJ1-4,CASRILGGTNEKLFF,TGTGCCAGCAGGATTTTAGGGGGGACTAATGAAAAACTGTTTTTT
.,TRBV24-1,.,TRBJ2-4,CATSEYRGPKYF,TGTGCCACCAGTGAATATAGGGGACCGAAGTACTTC
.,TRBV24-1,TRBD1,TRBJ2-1,CATSDGQGIARNEQFF,TGTGCCACCAGTGATGGACAGGGAATTGCTCGGAATGAGCAGTTCTTC
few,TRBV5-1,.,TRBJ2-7,CASSLDPPGNTLYEQYF,TGCGCCAGCAGCTTGGATCCCCCTGGAAACACCCTCTACGAGCAGTACTTC
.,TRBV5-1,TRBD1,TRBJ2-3,CASSEGRGIADTKYF,TGCGCCAGCAGTGAAGGCAGGGGGATCGCAGATACGAAGTATTTT
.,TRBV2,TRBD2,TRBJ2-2,CASSVAGGPFAGELFF,TGTGCCAGCAGTGTAGCGGGGGGGCCTTTCGCCGGGGAGCTGTTTTTT
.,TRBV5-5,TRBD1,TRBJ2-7,CASSTTGVNEQYF,TGTGCCAGCAGCACGACAGGGGTCAACGAGCAGTACTTC
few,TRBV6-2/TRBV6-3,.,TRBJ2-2,CASQGGAGTGELFF,TGTGCCAGCCAAGGGGGGGCCGGCACCGGGGAGCTGTTTTTT
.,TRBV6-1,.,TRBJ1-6,CASRQGFENSPLHF,TGTGCCAGCAGACAGGGTTTTGAAAATTCACCCCTCCACTTT
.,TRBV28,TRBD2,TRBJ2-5,CASSVSGTRRQETQYF,TGTGCCAGCAGTGTATCAGGGACTAGGAGACAAGAGACCCAGTACTTC
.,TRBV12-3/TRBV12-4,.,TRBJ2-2,CASSLGGRVGELFF,TGTGCCAGCAGTTTAGGGGGGAGAGTCGGGGAGCTGTTTTTT
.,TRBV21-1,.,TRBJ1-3,CASKSRSPPGPYSGNTIYF,TGTGCCAGCAAGTCGCGATCGCCGCCCGGGCCCTACTCTGGAAACACCATATATTTT
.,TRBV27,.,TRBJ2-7,CASSLSPTPHEQNF,TGTGCCAGCAGTTTATCCCCTACCCCCCACGAGCAGAACTTC
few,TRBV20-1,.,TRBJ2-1,CSAEYQNNEQFF,TGCAGTGCTGAGTACCAAAACAATGAGCAGTTCTTC
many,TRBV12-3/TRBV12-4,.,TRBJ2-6,CASSLGINFGANVLTF,TGTGCCAGCAGTTTAGGGATAAACTTTGGGGCCAACGTCCTGACTTTC
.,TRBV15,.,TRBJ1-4,CATSQVFTNEKLFF,TGTGCCACCAGCCAGGTGTTTACTAATGAAAAACTGTTTTTT
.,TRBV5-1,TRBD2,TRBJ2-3,CASSVGERGAYTDTQYF,TGCGCCAGCAGCGTTGGCGAGCGGGGGGCCTACACAGATACGCAGTATTTT
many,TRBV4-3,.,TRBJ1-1,CASSQVEGDTEAFF,TGCGCCAGCAGCCAAGTCGAGGGGGACACTGAAGCTTTCTTT
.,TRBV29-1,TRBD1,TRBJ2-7,CSVVRPDRGAYEQYF,TGCAGCGTTGTTCGCCCCGACAGGGGCGCCTACGAGCAGTACTTC
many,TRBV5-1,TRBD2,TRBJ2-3,CASSLNGGADTQYF,TGCGCCAGCAGCTTGAACGGGGGGGCGGATACGCAGTATTTT
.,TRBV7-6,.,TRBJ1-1,CASSLDRNTEAIF,TGTGCCAGCAGCCTCGACAGGAACACTGAAGCTATCTTT
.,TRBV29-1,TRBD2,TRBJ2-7,CSAAGDGYEQYF,TGCAGCGCAGCGGGAGACGGGTACGAGCAGTACTTC
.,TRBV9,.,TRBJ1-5,CASSRDASSNQPQHF,TGTGCCAGCAGCCGAGACGCAAGCAGCAATCAGCCCCAGCATTTT
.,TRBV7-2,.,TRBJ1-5,CASSFLLSWRGQPQHF,TGTGCCAGCAGCTTCCTCTTGTCTTGGAGGGGTCAGCCCCAGCATTTT
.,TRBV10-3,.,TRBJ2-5,CAISERVGETQYF,TGTGCCATCAGTGAGAGGGTTGGGGAGACCCAGTACTTC
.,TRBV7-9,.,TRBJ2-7,CASSLAPLDSYEQYF,TGTGCCAGCAGCTTAGCCCCCCTCGACAGCTACGAGCAGTACTTC
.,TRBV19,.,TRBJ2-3,CASSILGSNTDTQYF,TGTGCCAGTAGTATACTTGGCTCCAACACAGATACGCAGTATTTT
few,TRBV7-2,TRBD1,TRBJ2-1,CASSNDRGLYNEQFF,TGTGCCAGCAGCAACGACAGGGGGCTTTACAATGAGCAGTTCTTC
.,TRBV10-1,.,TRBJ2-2,CASSESTRLEAGNVSGELFF,TGCGCCAGCAGTGAGTCGACACGCTTAGAAGCGGGCAACGTTTCCGGGGAGCTGTTTTTT
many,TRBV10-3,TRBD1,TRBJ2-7,CATTTSDRSYEQYF,TGTGCCACCACAACGTCGGACAGGTCCTACGAGCAGTACTTC
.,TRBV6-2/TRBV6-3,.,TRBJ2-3,CASSYPDTGRKPSGTDTQYF,TGTGCCAGCAGTTACCCCGACACGGGACGAAAACCTTCGGGCACAGATACGCAGTATTTT
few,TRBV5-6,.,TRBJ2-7,CASSLVGGWAYEQYF,TGTGCCAGCAGCTTGGTGGGGGGCTGGGCCTACGAGCAGTACTTC
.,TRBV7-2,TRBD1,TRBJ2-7,CASSQGQATYEQYF,TGTGCCAGCAGCCAAGGACAGGCCACCTACGAGCAGTACTTC
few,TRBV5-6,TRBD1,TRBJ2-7,CASSFGTGQYEQYF,TGTGCCAGCAGCTTTGGGACAGGGCAATACGAGCAGTACTTC
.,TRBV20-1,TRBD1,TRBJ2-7,CSARLDGTGIHEQYF,TGCAGTGCTAGGTTAGACGGGACAGGGATCCACGAGCAGTACTTC
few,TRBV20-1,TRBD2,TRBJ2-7,CSASFASGYEQYF,TGCAGTGCTAGTTTCGCTAGCGGTTACGAGCAGTACTTC
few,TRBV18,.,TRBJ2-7,CASSPRPAWGSYEQYF,TGTGCCAGCTCACCACGTCCGGCATGGGGGTCCTACGAGCAGTACTTC
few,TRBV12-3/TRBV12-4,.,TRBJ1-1,CASSGAIFGTEAFF,TGTGCCAGCAGTGGGGCCATATTTGGCACTGAAGCTTTCTTT
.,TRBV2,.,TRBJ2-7,CASGETGASYEQYF,TGTGCCAGCGGGGAGACAGGAGCATCCTACGAGCAGTACTTC
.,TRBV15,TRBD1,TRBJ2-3,CATSREGQHTDTQYF,TGTGCCACCAGCAGAGAGGGACAGCACACAGATACGCAGTATTTT
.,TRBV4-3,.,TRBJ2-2,CASSQDLYGELFF,TGCGCCAGCAGCCAAGATCTATACGGGGAGCTGTTTTTT
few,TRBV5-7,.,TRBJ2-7,CASSIRTEVVLEQYF,TGTGCCAGCAGCATAAGGACGGAGGTGGTCCTCGAGCAGTACTTC
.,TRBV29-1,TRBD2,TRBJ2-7,CSAGGGMYEQYF,TGCAGCGCCGGGGGGGGGATGTACGAGCAGTACTTC
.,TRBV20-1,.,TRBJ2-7,CSASRRDVYEQYF,TGCAGTGCTAGCCGCCGGGACGTCTACGAGCAGTACTTC
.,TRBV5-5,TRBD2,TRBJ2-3,CASSAGLAATDTQYF,TGTGCCAGCAGCGCGGGACTAGCGGCGACAGATACGCAGTATTTT
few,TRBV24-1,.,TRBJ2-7,CATSDNYEQYF,TGTGCCACCAGTGACAACTACGAGCAGTACTTC